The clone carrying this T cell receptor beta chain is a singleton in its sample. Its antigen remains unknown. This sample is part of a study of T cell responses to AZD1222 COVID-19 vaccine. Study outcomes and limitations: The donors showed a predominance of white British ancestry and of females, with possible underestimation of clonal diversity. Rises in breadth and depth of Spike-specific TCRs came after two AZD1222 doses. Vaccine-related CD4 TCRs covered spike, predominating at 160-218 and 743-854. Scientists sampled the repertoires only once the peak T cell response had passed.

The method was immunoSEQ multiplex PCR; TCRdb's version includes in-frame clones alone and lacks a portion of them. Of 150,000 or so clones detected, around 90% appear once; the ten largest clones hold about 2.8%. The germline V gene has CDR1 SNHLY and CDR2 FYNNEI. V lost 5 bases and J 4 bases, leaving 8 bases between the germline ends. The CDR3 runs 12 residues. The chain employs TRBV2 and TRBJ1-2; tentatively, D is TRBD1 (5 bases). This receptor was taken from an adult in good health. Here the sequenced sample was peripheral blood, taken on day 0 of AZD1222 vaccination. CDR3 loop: CASSRDGYGYTF. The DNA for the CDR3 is TGTGCCAGCAGTCGGGACGGCTATGGCTACACCTTC. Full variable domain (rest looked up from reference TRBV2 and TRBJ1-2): EPEVTQTPSHQVTQMGQEVILRCVPISNHLYFYWYRQILGQKVEFLVSFYNNEISEKSEIFDDQFSVERPDGSNFTLKIRSTKLEDSAMYFCASSRDGYGYTFGSGTRLTVV.